One and the same sample provided the 25 T cell receptor beta chains below, sequenced in a study of molecular identifiers for immune sequencing clone quantification. One entry per CDR3 protein results from TCRdb running MiXCR on the PCR reads. The table includes approximately 500,000 distinct CDR3 sequences, about 25% detected once. Source material: naive CD8+ T cells from blood, with Jurkat cell RNA spiked in. Subset here: FACS-sorted CD8+CD4-CCR7+CD45RA+ naive T cells. The receptors shown here come from a human donor in good health. Some libraries in this study had Jurkat cell RNA spiked in.

The CDR3 DNA sequence: TGTGCCAGCAGTGAAGCTCAGGGGGGCACAGATACGCAGTATTTT. Its translation: CASSEAQGGTDTQYF. V and J are TRBV2 and TRBJ2-3; TRBD1 matches at 7 bases. Germline V gene lookup returns CDR1 SNHLY and CDR2 FYNNEI. This CDR3 is 15 amino acids long. The V and J ends lost 0 bases and 1 base, in that order; junction bases with no gene match: 1.

This clonotype was recorded at least ten times. The chain recombines TRBV19 with TRBJ2-3, with D perhaps TRBD2 (5 bases). Trimming stripped 7 bases from V and 6 bases from J, with 17 bases between. The CDR3 is 14 residues long. The germline gives CDR1 LNHDA, CDR2 SQIVND (reference sequence). The DNA for the CDR3 is TGTGCCAGTACCTTAGCGTTGGGTATGGATACGCAGTATTTT. This gives the protein CASTLALGMDTQYF.

This clonotype was recorded at least ten times. The chain has TRBV7-8 and TRBJ2-3, with 7 bases fitting TRBD1. With 5 bases clipped from V and 2 bases from J, the junction kept 7 bases outside the gene matches. CDR3 length equals 15 residues. CDR1 SGHVS and CDR2 FQNEAQ come from the germline V gene. As DNA, the CDR3 is TGTGCCAGCAGCCCAGACAGGGTTGCCACAGATACGCAGTATTTT. It codes for CASSPDRVATDTQYF.

Points on this clonotype: One junction end disagrees with the germline gene, perhaps due to a read error. The rearrangement joins TRBV7-6 to TRBJ2-7; unclear D gene. The CDR3 has 12 residues. The germline CDR1 and CDR2 sequences are SGHVS and FNYEAQ. This CDR3 is CASSLAEYAQYF. The CDR3 nucleotides are TGTGCCAGCAGCTTAGCGGAGTACGCGCAGTACTTC.

This clonotype turned up a few times. The gene calls are TRBV7-6 and TRBJ2-1; D may be TRBD1 or TRBD2 (5 bases each). Germline values: CDR1 SGHVS, CDR2 FNYEAQ. The CDR3 length is 15 residues. The V end lost 2 bases, the J end lost 7 bases, and 15 bases lay between the germline ends. The CDR3 coding sequence is TGTGCCAGCAGCTTATTAGGGGTCGGGGCAAATGAGCAGTTCTTC. It specifies CASSLLGVGANEQFF.

This clonotype occurred many times. V gene TRBV4-1 combines with J gene TRBJ2-1; 9 nucleotides line up with TRBD1. Germline CDR1 is MGHRA and CDR2 is YSYEKL. The CDR3 spans 16 residues. V shed 4 bases and J 4 bases; nucleotides not matched to a gene: 8. The CDR3 here is CASSPSAGTGYNEQFF. CDR3 DNA sequence: TGCGCCAGCAGCCCCTCCGCCGGGACAGGGTACAATGAGCAGTTCTTC.

This clonotype showed up just a few times. The chain links TRBV6-5 to TRBJ2-3; D might be TRBD1 (7 bases). The germline V and J ends were trimmed by 2 bases and 4 bases, with 25 bases remaining between them. Germline CDR1 is MNHEY and CDR2 is SVGAGI. This CDR3 contains 19 residues. CDR3: CASSYELAAGLQGADTQYF. The CDR3 bases are TGTGCCAGCAGTTACGAGCTAGCCGCGGGACTGCAGGGGGCAGATACGCAGTATTTT.

This clonotype was recorded many times. The CDR3 is CSAEGPKQGETQYF. The CDR3 DNA sequence: TGCAGTGCTGAAGGCCCGAAACAGGGTGAGACCCAGTACTTC. V and J are TRBV20-1 and TRBJ2-5; D possibly corresponds to TRBD1 (6 bases). CDR3 length equals 14 residues. Germline V CDR1 and CDR2: DFQATT, SNEGSKA (reference sequence). Trimming removed 5 bases at V and 5 bases at J, with 18 bases between.

This clonotype was counted many times. V gene TRBV4-1 combines with J gene TRBJ2-3, with TRBD1 matching 7 bases. From germline, CDR1 is MGHRA and CDR2 YSYEKL. V lost 2 bases to trimming and J lost 0 bases; unmatched junction nucleotides: 2. This CDR3 contains 15 residues. The CDR3 sequence: CASSQHRGSTDTQYF. Here the CDR3 DNA reads TGCGCCAGCAGCCAACACAGGGGAAGCACAGATACGCAGTATTTT.

The J gene is TRBJ2-7, the V gene TRBV3-1; D perhaps matches TRBD1 (5 bases). The CDR3 covers 13 residues. V lost 4 bases and J 5 bases, leaving 12 bases between the germline ends. Per germline, CDR1 LGHDT and CDR2 YNNKEL (reference sequence). CDR3 sequence: CASSPQGLDEQYF. The CDR3 bases are TGTGCCAGCAGCCCTCAGGGTCTCGACGAGCAGTACTTC.

This clonotype was seen many times. The chain carries TRBV2 and TRBJ1-3; possible D gene TRBD1, 6 bases. Trimming removed 7 bases at V and 4 bases at J, with 17 bases between. Germline lookup yields CDR1 SNHLY and CDR2 FYNNEI. This CDR3 region has 15 residues. The CDR3 DNA reads as TGTGCCAGCACTGGCCTTGGGGGCCCAGGAAACACCATATATTTT. Amino acids: CASTGLGGPGNTIYF.

V usage is TRBV2 and J usage is TRBJ2-7, with 9 nucleotides matching TRBD2. The CDR3 has 15 residues. Germline V gene sequence: CDR1 SNHLY, CDR2 FYNNEI. V lost 6 bases to trimming and J lost 1 base; unmatched junction nucleotides: 7. The CDR3 DNA is TGTGCCAGCAGAACGGGGACTAGCAGTTCCTACGAGCAGTACTTC. This encodes CASRTGTSSSYEQYF.

Worth noting for this clonotype: At one end the junction does not follow the germline gene, possibly because of a read error. V gene TRBV11-2 combines with J gene TRBJ2-5; D may be TRBD2 (6 bases). CDR1 is SGHAT and CDR2 is FQNNGV in the germline V gene. This CDR3 comprises 15 residues. CDR3 sequence: CASRRAAGLQEPPSF. CDR3 bases: TGTGCCAGCCGCCGCGCGGCGGGGCTTCAAGAGCCCCCGTCCTTC. The variable domain in full, completed from reference TRBV11-2 and TRBJ2-5, reads EAGVAQSPRYKIIEKRQSVAFWCNPISGHATLYWYQQILGQGPKLLIQFQNNGVVDDSQLPKDRFSAERLKGVDSTLKIQPAKLEDSAVYLCASRRAAGLQEPPSFGPGTRLLVL.

This clonotype was seen many times. V and J are TRBV11-3 and TRBJ2-7, with no clear D. V gave up 1 base and J gave up 6 bases, with 10 bases separating them. Germline CDR1 and CDR2: SGHNT and YENEEA. The CDR3 has 13 residues. This CDR3 reads CASSLGTSGEQYF. CDR3 DNA: TGTGCCAGCAGCTTAGGGACCTCTGGCGAGCAGTACTTC.

The table lists this clonotype with a few counts. This chain uses TRBV9 with TRBJ2-7; 9 bases agree with TRBD1. Trimming took 4 bases from V and 6 from J; bases not matched to a gene: 5. Germline CDR1 SGDLS, CDR2 YYNGEE. The CDR3 runs to 13 residues. CDR3 DNA: TGTGCCAGCAGCATAATGACAGGGGGCGAGCAGTACTTC. It specifies CASSIMTGGEQYF. The full variable domain, its missing parts supplied by reference TRBV9 and TRBJ2-7, is DSGVTQTPKHLITATGQRVTLRCSPRSGDLSVYWYQQSLDQGLQFLIQYYNGEERAKGNILERFSAQQFPDLHSELNLSSLELGDSALYFCASSIMTGGEQYFGPGTRLTVT.

At least ten counts were recorded for this clonotype. This chain uses TRBV6-5 with TRBJ2-7; no reliable D call. CDR3 size: 14 residues. CDR1 MNHEY and CDR2 SVGAGI come from the germline V gene. With 7 bases removed from V and 3 bases from J, the gap between germline ends came to 16 bases. This chain's CDR3 is CASKSSIGYYEQYF. In nucleotides, the CDR3 is TGTGCCAGCAAATCCAGCATTGGGTACTACGAGCAGTACTTC.

V is TRBV5-1 and J is TRBJ2-3, with D uncertain. V was clipped by 4 bases and J by 0 bases, with 15 bases between them. Per germline, CDR1 SGHRS and CDR2 YFSETQ. CDR3 length equals 16 residues. This CDR3 is CASSGDASRSTDTQYF. The CDR3 DNA reads TGCGCCAGCAGCGGCGACGCCAGTCGGAGCACAGATACGCAGTATTTT.

The chain employs TRBV15 and TRBJ2-2; D not certain. The V end lost 8 bases, the J end lost 6 bases, and 7 bases lay between the germline ends. Germline CDR1 LNHNV, CDR2 YYDKDF (reference sequence). The CDR3 runs 11 residues. CDR3 DNA: TGTGCCACCTTGCTCGCCGGGGAGCTGTTTTTT. This gives the protein CATLLAGELFF.

As to this clonotype: This CDR3 fails to terminate in the conserved phenylalanine or tryptophan, so it likely reflects a read error. The V and J genes are TRBV5-8 and TRBJ2-1, with a possible D match to TRBD2 (7 bases). V was clipped by 2 bases and J by 7 bases, with 19 bases between them. Germline CDR1 is SGHTS and CDR2 is YDEGEE. The length of the CDR3 is 16 residues. The DNA of the CDR3 is TGTGCCAGCAGCTTAAAACTAGCGAGGGGGAGGAATGAGCAGTTCTTG. It translates to CASSLKLARGRNEQFL.

On this clonotype itself: At one end, the junction sequence differs from germline, possibly due to a read error. The chain employs TRBV7-9 and TRBJ1-1; D may be TRBD1 (6 bases). Germline CDR1 reads SEHNR; CDR2 reads FQNEAQ (reference sequence). The CDR3 has 16 residues. The CDR3 bases are TGTGCCATCAGCCTAACACCGCAGGGGTACGACACTGAAGCTTTCTTT. Residues: CAISLTPQGYDTEAFF.

This clonotype was detected only once. A single base separates this from a much larger clone, so it may be a read error. V gene TRBV12-3 or TRBV12-4 combines with J gene TRBJ1-5; weak D call: TRBD1 (5 bases). V was cut by 5 bases and J by 6 bases, with 11 bases left in between. The CDR3 loop spans 13 amino acids. The CDR3, as DNA: TGTGCCAGCAGTGCAGTAGGGGTTCAGCCCCAGCATTTT. Protein product: CASSAVGVQPQHF.

This clonotype showed up many times. In DNA form, the CDR3 reads TGTGCCAGCAGTTTCTCAGGGACTAGCAGGGTCCATGAGCAGTTCTTC. Translation gives CASSFSGTSRVHEQFF. This chain joins TRBV12-3 or TRBV12-4 and TRBJ2-1; 9 bases agree with TRBD2. After removal of 3 bases from V and 8 bases from J, the junction contained 11 bases not matched to a gene. CDR3 length: 16 residues.

This clonotype was observed many times. The chain has TRBV6-5 and TRBJ2-7; TRBD2 is a possible D gene (5 bases). V gave up 3 bases and J gave up 2 bases, with 11 bases separating them. Looked up from germline, CDR1 is MNHEY and CDR2 is SVGAGI. The CDR3 is made up of 14 amino acids. CDR3 DNA: TGTGCCAGCAGTTATACTGACGGGACCTACGAGCAGTACTTC. Translating it yields CASSYTDGTYEQYF.

The gene calls are TRBV30 and TRBJ2-7; D might be TRBD1 (6 bases). CDR1 is GTSNPN, CDR2 SVGIG, per germline (reference sequence). This CDR3 region has 13 residues. The V and J ends lost 0 bases and 6 bases respectively, with 12 bases between them. The CDR3 nucleotides are TGTGCCTGGAGTGTAATCACAGGGCGCGAGCAGTACTTC. Protein sequence: CAWSVITGREQYF.

In this sample, this clonotype turned up a few times. The V and J genes are TRBV7-3 and TRBJ2-7; D remains unclear. The CDR3 has 18 amino acids. Trimming pared 4 bases from V and 3 bases from J, leaving 25 bases between. The germline V gene encodes CDR1 SGHTA and CDR2 FQGTGA. Written as DNA, the CDR3 is TGTGCCAGCAGCTCCAATTCCGGGCCGGCCCCCCCAAACTACGAGCAGTACTTC. It codes for CASSSNSGPAPPNYEQYF.